This T cell receptor (beta chain) was identified in a study of CD8+CD57+ T cells in acquired aplastic anemia. Findings and caveats of the study: Patients and controls had CD8+ Simpson's diversity values that were not significantly distinct. Found in both controls and patients were some 30 CD8+ CDR3 sequences.

Sequenced patients had shown CD8+CD57+ cell expansion by flow cytometry. Each patient carried a diagnosis of severe acquired aplastic anemia. Both TCR beta VDJ combination and CDR3 sequence profiling were carried out. Genomic DNA was the template for this profiling. TCRdb itself ran the reads through MiXCR, one entry per CDR3 protein. The data contain 180,000 or so distinct CDR3 sequences, 48% of them singletons. Trimming cost V 5 bases and J 5 bases, with 16 bases left between them. The CDR3 has 15 residues. Germline CDR1 reads LNHNV; CDR2 reads YYDKDF (reference sequence). Concerning this clonotype: What it recognizes is unknown.

The source of this sequence is a human donor with aplastic anemia. The chain employs TRBV15 and TRBJ2-1, with unresolved D. Material for sequencing was sorted CD4+, CD8+, or CD8+CD57+ T cells (not recorded which) from PBMCs. The CDR3 region has the DNA TGTGCCACCAGCCCATCGGGCAGTGTTCACAATGAGCAGTTCTTC. This encodes CATSPSGSVHNEQFF.